This TCR beta chain stems from a study of shared T cell receptors in the human thymus. Produced via immunoSEQ multiplex PCR; TCRdb's table is partial and in-frame only. Found here are 630,000 or so clones, over 75% of them singletons; the top ten hold just under 0.0095%. In regard to this clone: Sequence at one end of the junction differs from germline and may be a read error. The same CDR3 also results from other DNA sequences found in this sample.

The same sample was also used in a study of human thymus T cells. Turning to that study: Donors were healthy Finnish babies undergoing corrective operations for congenital heart defects. Corrective heart surgery yielded resections, and these provided the thymus tissue. Among thymic and blood repertoires, usage of V and J genes appeared biased. Related work found strong thymic repertoire overlap between unrelated individuals.

The material sequenced was thymocytes. The sequence was collected from a boy in the first two years of life with a congenital heart defect.

Here the CDR3 DNA reads TGTGCCAGCAGTCCCCACCCGGGACAGATTAATTCCCCCCTCCACTTT. Translating gives CASSPHPGQINSPLHF. This chain links TRBV27 with TRBJ1-6; TRBD1 matches 7 bases. The germline CDR1 and CDR2 sequences are MNHEY and SMNVEV (reference sequence). This CDR3 is 16 amino acids long.